Sequencing of this T cell receptor (beta chain) was carried out in a study of T cell clonality in common variable immunodeficiency. The study, taken as a whole, reports: The cause of increased CVID clonality remains unclear without subpopulation sequencing.

TCRdb keeps only in-frame clones here, not all; method: immunoSEQ multiplex PCR. The specimen gives approximately 37,000 clones without singletons; the ten biggest hold approximately 3.5%. This clone was seen many times. The target antigen is unknown. One end of the junction is discordant with germline, which a read error may explain. The read stops 3 residues short of the end of the CDR3; the missing end is completed from the germline J gene. CDR1 and CDR2 (germline): SSHAT, FNYEAQ (reference sequence). The CDR3 totals 14 residues. Sequenced sample: peripheral blood mononuclear cells. The V call is TRBV7-7, the J call TRBJ2-1; no firm D call. The TCR originated in a person aged 18-69 years in good health. CDR3 in amino acids: CASSLGELGGEQFF. CDR3 DNA (partial): TGTGCTAGCAGCTTAGGTGAACTTGGTGGTGAG. The full variable domain, in which reference TRBV7-7 and TRBJ2-1 provide the parts outside the CDR3, is GAGVSQSPRYKVTKRGQDVTLRCDPISSHATLYWYQQALGQGPEFLTYFNYEAQPDKSGLPSDRFSAERPEGSISTLTIQRTEQRDSAMYRCASSLGELGGEQFFGPGTRLTVL.